One sample yielded the 3 T cell receptor beta chains listed below, sequenced in a study of blood T cell repertoires in COVID-19. Sequencing was performed with immunoSEQ multiplex PCR; in TCRdb, only in-frame clones are kept and a portion is missing. The profile shows under 300,000 clones, 70% to 90% of them singletons. Sequenced input: peripheral blood. All receptors derive from a man aged 55-75 years who had recovered from COVID-19.

The chain has TRBV19 and TRBJ1-5; weak D call: TRBD1 (5 bases). The V end lost 4 bases, the J end lost 3 bases, and 10 bases lay between the germline ends. The CDR3 has 14 amino acids. In germline, CDR1 is LNHDA, CDR2 SQIVND (reference sequence). DNA for the CDR3: TGTGCCAGTAGTAGTCAGGGATTCAATCAGCCCCAGCATTTT. The encoded protein is CASSSQGFNQPQHF.

The chain combines TRBV6-5 with TRBJ1-2; no clear D gene. The germline gives CDR1 MNHEY, CDR2 SVGAGI. Trimming removed 6 bases at V and 7 bases at J, with 15 bases between. The CDR3 spans 13 residues. The CDR3 protein is CASSHPGLSGYTF. In DNA, the CDR3 is TGTGCCAGCAGCCACCCCGGGTTGTCTGGCTACACCTTC.

This chain connects TRBV12-3 or TRBV12-4 to TRBJ1-5; no clear D. The germline V and J ends were trimmed by 3 bases and 9 bases, with 12 bases remaining between them. The CDR3 consists of 13 residues. This chain's CDR3 is CASSLGSSWPQHF. The DNA of the CDR3 is TGTGCCAGCAGTTTGGGCAGCTCATGGCCCCAGCATTTT.